The clone carrying this T cell receptor (beta chain) has only one observation. The data were obtained in a study of cytomegalovirus exposure and HLA in healthy donors. Per germline, CDR1 MNHNS and CDR2 SASEGT. V gave up 0 bases and J gave up 4 bases; unmatched junction bases: 1. This CDR3 is 15 amino acids long. Vbeta (60) and Jbeta (13) primers were used in the PCR. Profiled with immunoSEQ multiplex PCR; TCRdb holds only in-frame clones, not every one. The sample has about 200,000 clones, around 77% seen once. The chain has TRBV6-1 and TRBJ1-2, with TRBD1 matching over 11 bases. The origin of this receptor is a woman in her 30s in good health and CMV-seronegative. Sample: PBMCs. The CDR3 spells CASSEAGTGGYGYTF. DNA for the CDR3: TGTGCCAGCAGTGAAGCGGGGACAGGGGGCTATGGCTACACCTTC.